Listed here are 8 T cell receptor beta chains from one sample, sequenced in a study of blood T cell repertoires in COVID-19. The method was immunoSEQ multiplex PCR; TCRdb's version includes in-frame clones alone and lacks a portion of them. The sample comprises hundreds of thousands of clones, roughly 85% of which are singletons, and about 1.5% rests with the top ten. Sequenced: peripheral blood. The receptor set was obtained from a woman aged 25 to 39 with active or convalescent COVID-19.

The count of this clone is one. V is TRBV19 and J is TRBJ2-7; 8 nucleotides line up with TRBD2. Germline CDR1 and CDR2: LNHDA and SQIVND (reference sequence). CDR3 length: 14 residues. With V trimmed by 11 bases and J by 6 bases, 15 bases remained unmatched. CDR3 loop: CASVSGGSLREQYF. The DNA of the CDR3 is TGTGCCTCGGTGAGCGGGGGCTCTCTTCGCGAGCAGTACTTC. Supplemented by reference TRBV19 and TRBJ2-7, the full variable domain reads DGGITQSPKYLFRKEGQNVTLSCEQNLNHDAMYWYRQDPGQGLRLIYYSQIVNDFQKGDIAEGYSVSREKKESFPLTVTSAQKNPTAFYLCASVSGGSLREQYFGPGTRLTVT.

The J gene is TRBJ1-3, the V gene TRBV5-6, with a tentative D call TRBD1 (5 bases). CDR3 length equals 16 residues. CDR1 SGHDT and CDR2 YYEEEE come from the germline V gene. V was clipped by 5 bases and J by 6 bases, with 21 bases between them. The CDR3 DNA sequence: TGTGCCAGCAGGCTACAGGAACCGAATCGAATAAACACCATATATTTT. Protein: CASRLQEPNRINTIYF.

J is TRBJ1-2 and V is TRBV30, with D maybe TRBD1 (5 bases). V was cut by 0 bases and J by 4 bases, with 9 bases left in between. Looked up from germline, CDR1 is GTSNPN and CDR2 is SVGIG (reference sequence). The CDR3 sequence is 13 residues long. CDR3 sequence (DNA): TGTGCCTGGAGTGTGGACAACCGCTATGGCTACACCTTC. This translates into CAWSVDNRYGYTF.

The CDR3 is CAISAGQGLNTEAFF. DNA for the CDR3: TGTGCCATCAGTGCAGGACAGGGCTTGAACACTGAAGCTTTCTTT. J is TRBJ1-1 and V is TRBV10-3; the match to TRBD1 covers 8 bases. Germline values: CDR1 ENHRY, CDR2 SYGVKD. The CDR3 totals 15 residues. Trimming cost V 4 bases and J 0 bases; bases outside gene matches: 4.

V usage is TRBV28 and J usage is TRBJ2-3; no definite D call. The CDR3 loop spans 12 amino acids. V was shortened by 7 bases and J by 2 bases, with 7 bases between the two germline ends. CDR1 and CDR2 (germline): MDHEN, SYDVKM. The CDR3 protein is CASMSFTDTQYF. The CDR3 bases are TGTGCCAGCATGAGTTTCACAGATACGCAGTATTTT.

This chain uses TRBV19 with TRBJ1-2; no firm D call. The V gene lost 7 bases and the J gene lost 5 bases, with 20 bases spanning the gap. CDR3 length: 15 residues. Germline CDR1 and CDR2: LNHDA and SQIVND (reference sequence). CDR3 in DNA: TGTGCCAGTATCCCGACCCACGGGAGAGGATATGGCTACACCTTC. This translates into CASIPTHGRGYGYTF.

The chain has TRBV21-1 and TRBJ1-2; TRBD1, the D gene given by the table, was not confirmed from the DNA. TRBV21-1 is tagged as a pseudogene. This CDR3 has 15 amino acids. CDR3 sequence: CASSKEEGARDGYTF. As DNA, the CDR3 is TGTGCCAGCAGCAAAGAGGAGGGGGCGCGGGATGGCTACACCTTC.

The J gene is TRBJ1-1, the V gene TRBV5-1; a possible D gene is TRBD1 (5 bases). The CDR3 covers 18 residues. The V gene lost 2 bases and the J gene lost 0 bases, with 20 bases spanning the gap. Per germline, CDR1 SGHRS and CDR2 YFSETQ. Here the CDR3 reads CASSFTGFGPLMNTEAFF. Written as DNA, the CDR3 is TGCGCCAGCAGCTTTACAGGATTTGGCCCTCTAATGAACACTGAAGCTTTCTTT.